One and the same sample provided the 9 T cell receptor beta chains below, sequenced in a study of CD8+CD57+ T cells in acquired aplastic anemia. Profiling that covered TCR beta VDJ and CDR3 relied on genomic DNA as its template. TCRdb fed the reads into MiXCR, producing one record per CDR3 protein. The sample yields 200,000 to 250,000 distinct CDR3 sequences, 60% to 65% seen once. Sequencing was performed on sorted CD4+, CD8+, or CD8+CD57+ T cells (not recorded which) from PBMCs. All receptors come from a human donor in good health.

A note on this clonotype: Likely a read error: the CDR3 ends without its conserved phenylalanine or tryptophan. V is TRBV7-8 and J is TRBJ2-2; D ambiguous. V dropped 5 bases and J dropped 5 bases, with 18 bases sitting between them. There are 16 residues in the CDR3. Germline values: CDR1 SGHVS, CDR2 FQNEAQ. The CDR3 region has the DNA TGTGCCAGCAGCCAGGTCCTCCCGACCGCTACCGGGGAGCTGTTTGTA. Its translation: CASSQVLPTATGELFV.

This clonotype was observed many times. This sequence joins TRBV4-1 and TRBJ2-3; D is perhaps TRBD1 or TRBD2 (5 bases each). The V gene's germline CDR1 is MGHRA and CDR2 YSYEKL. CDR3 length: 16 amino acids. Trimming cost V 1 base and J 0 bases, with 11 bases left between them. CDR3 loop: CASSQAGRPSTDTQYF. DNA of the CDR3: TGCGCCAGCAGCCAAGCGGGACGCCCAAGCACAGATACGCAGTATTTT.

This clonotype was counted ten times or more. The chain employs TRBV6-6 and TRBJ2-3; TRBD2 aligns across 10 bases. Trimming removed 5 bases from V and 1 base from J; junction bases left unmatched: 6. In germline, CDR1 is MNHNY, CDR2 SVGAGI (reference sequence). The CDR3 length is 16 residues. The CDR3 sequence: CASSANLAGGTDTQYF. DNA for the CDR3: TGTGCCAGCAGTGCCAACCTAGCGGGGGGCACAGATACGCAGTATTTT.

This chain uses TRBV2 with TRBJ2-7, with D perhaps TRBD1 (5 bases). CDR3 size: 15 residues. CDR1 SNHLY and CDR2 FYNNEI come from the germline V gene. The ends were cut back, 7 bases at V and 0 bases at J, with 16 bases in the middle. CDR3 loop: CASISWTLSSYEQYF. In DNA form, the CDR3 reads TGTGCCAGCATATCTTGGACACTTAGCTCCTACGAGCAGTACTTC.

For this clonotype: This CDR3 is missing its conserved last phenylalanine or tryptophan, likely due to a read error. The V call is TRBV18, the J call TRBJ2-3; D remains ambiguous. V was cut by 2 bases and J by 1 base, with 10 bases left in between. The length of the CDR3 is 15 residues. CDR1 and CDR2 (germline): KGHSH, LQKENI. This chain's CDR3 is CASSPTRAGTDTQYV. The DNA for the CDR3 is TGTGCCAGCTCACCAACCCGCGCGGGCACAGATACGCAGTATGTT.

This clonotype came up once. A much bigger clone sits one base away, suggesting this may be a read error. The J gene is TRBJ1-4, the V gene TRBV29-1; D unclear. CDR3 size: 14 residues. Germline loops: CDR1 SQVTM, CDR2 ANQGSEA. V lost 0 bases and J 5 bases, leaving 10 bases between the germline ends. CDR3 sequence: CSVEDAGINEKLFF. The CDR3 nucleotides are TGCAGCGTTGAAGATGCTGGGATCAATGAAAAACTGTTTTTT.

CDR3 DNA sequence: TGCAGTGCTGCCCAACCGGGACTAGCGTACACAGATACGCAGTATTTT. As protein: CSAAQPGLAYTDTQYF. The chain has TRBV20-1 and TRBJ2-3; 10 positions agree with TRBD2. With 5 bases clipped from V and 2 bases from J, the junction kept 10 bases outside the gene matches. The CDR3 contains 16 residues. Germline lookup yields CDR1 DFQATT and CDR2 SNEGSKA (reference sequence).

Remarks on this clonotype: The CDR3 ends on some other residue instead of the conserved phenylalanine or tryptophan, so this is likely a read error. CDR3 DNA: TGCAGCGTTGACCTTAGCCCGCTCGCTGAAGCTTTCCTT. Residues: CSVDLSPLAEAFL. The chain links TRBV29-1 to TRBJ1-1; D remains ambiguous. Germline CDR1 SQVTM, CDR2 ANQGSEA. The V end lost 3 bases, the J end lost 6 bases, and 14 bases lay between the germline ends. The CDR3 loop spans 13 amino acids.

Ten or more counts support this clonotype. The chain is built from TRBV10-3 and TRBJ2-1; 7 nucleotides line up with TRBD2. The CDR3 loop spans 13 amino acids. Germline V CDR1 and CDR2: ENHRY, SYGVKD. V gave up 2 bases and J gave up 7 bases; unmatched junction bases: 2. As DNA, the CDR3 is TGTGCCATCAGTGAGGGGGGGGTTAATGAGCAGTTCTTC. It yields the protein CAISEGGVNEQFF.